This T cell receptor beta chain was documented in a study of blood T cell repertoires in COVID-19. Study in general: Sites in the United States, Italy and Spain provided acute and convalescent COVID-19 samples. Nucleic acid was either cDNA or gDNA, and it came from T cells, B-cell-depleted T cells, or PBMCs.

Methods used by the authors: Counts of nucleated cells, estimated from reference gene primer amplification, were obtained. Profiling relied on immunoSEQ multiplex PCR, and the TCRdb table lists in-frame clones only, not all of them. The DNA was the basis for D and trimming; V, J and clone size are from that table. The sample has tens of thousands of clones, 70% to 85% seen once. With V trimmed by 4 bases and J by 9 bases, 6 bases remained unmatched. In germline, CDR1 is SGDLS, CDR2 YYNGEE. The CDR3 length is 13 residues. Sequencing was carried out using peripheral blood. This sequence joins TRBV9 and TRBJ2-2; 7 positions match TRBD2. The source is a man between 60 and 75 years old with active or convalescent COVID-19. The CDR3 bases are TGTGCCAGCAGCAAACTAGCGTCCAGGGAGCTGTTTTTT. It yields the protein CASSKLASRELFF.